The source of this T cell receptor beta chain is a study of radiotherapy plus CTLA-4 blockade in lung cancer. This table comes from immunoSEQ multiplex PCR, and its TCRdb copy is limited to in-frame clones, with some not included. The sample carries roughly 50,000 clones, 76% recorded once. From germline, CDR1 is SEHNR and CDR2 FQNEAQ (reference sequence). V was shortened by 1 base and J by 1 base, with 14 bases between the two germline ends. CDR3 size: 17 residues. This sequence was found in a human donor with non-small cell lung cancer who had stable disease on radiotherapy plus ipilimumab. The specimen was peripheral blood, collected from a patient treated with radiotherapy plus ipilimumab. V usage is TRBV7-9 and J usage is TRBJ2-1, with D unclear. The chain's CDR3 is CASSLVGRASSYNEQFF. The CDR3 bases are TGTGCCAGCAGCTTAGTAGGTCGCGCGTCGTCCTACAATGAGCAGTTCTTC.